Reported below is one TCR beta chain. In germline, CDR1 is ENHRY, CDR2 SYGVKD. The CDR3 length is 15 residues. V lost 9 bases and J 3 bases, leaving 17 bases between the germline ends. This PCR relied on a set of 60 Vbeta primers and 13 Jbeta primers. Profiled with immunoSEQ multiplex PCR; TCRdb holds only in-frame clones, not every one. The sample includes around 200,000 clones, almost 80% of them seen just once. This specimen comes from a study of cytomegalovirus exposure and HLA in healthy donors. This chain connects TRBV10-3 to TRBJ1-4, with D tentatively TRBD1 (6 bases). The TCR sequence derives from a man younger than 30 in good health and CMV-seronegative. Material: PBMCs. The CDR3 DNA sequence: TGTGCCATTTCACGCTCAGGGGCGGCTAATGAAAAACTGTTTTTT. It is translated as CAISRSGAANEKLFF.